This TCR beta chain was captured by sequencing in a study of CD8+ T cells in alopecia areata. In the study overall: Patients took tofacitinib for 6 to 18 months, followed by 6 drug-free months. Study-wide findings and caveats: Scalp specimens additionally yield sequences from normal skin's resident alphabeta T cells.

J was trimmed by 0 bases and V by 4 bases; bases with no gene match: 13. The CDR3 loop spans 20 amino acids. CDR1 is SGHRS, CDR2 YFSETQ, per germline. Sequencing used cDNA as its template, made by extracting RNA and reverse transcribing it. The method was immunoSEQ multiplex PCR; TCRdb's version includes in-frame clones alone and lacks a portion of them. This sample yields hundreds of thousands of clones, of which around 62% are seen a single time; more than 0.4% belongs to the top ten. Points on this clone: What it recognizes is unknown.

Collected material from alopecia areata patients comprised lesional scalp punch biopsies and peripheral blood. The researchers isolated CD4+ and CD8+ T cells from PBMCs by sorting. The sequences come from CD4+ T cells sorted from blood, collected at week 0. The TCR originated in a human donor with alopecia areata. The V and J genes are TRBV5-1 and TRBJ2-6; TRBD1 aligns across 10 bases. In DNA form, the CDR3 reads TGCGCCAGCAGCCTTCCCCGGGACAGGGGAGTTATCTCTGGGGCCAACGTCCTGACTTTC. Protein product: CASSLPRDRGVISGANVLTF. Complete variable domain (other parts from reference TRBV5-1 and TRBJ2-6): KAGVTQTPRYLIKTRGQQVTLSCSPISGHRSVSWYQQTPGQGLQFLFEYFSETQRNKGNFPGRFSGRQFSNSRSEMNVSTLELGDSALYLCASSLPRDRGVISGANVLTFGAGSRLTVL.